This T cell receptor beta chain stems from a study of human thymus T cells. With respect to this clone: The antigen remains unidentified.

General study findings and limits: Thymic and blood repertoires seemed to favor certain V and J genes. What related research reported was that thymic repertoires overlapped highly among unrelated individuals.

Germline V gives CDR1 SGHTS, CDR2 YDEGEE. Trimming left V 4 bases short and J 4 bases short, with 6 bases between. The CDR3 consists of 13 residues. Resections that were taken during corrective heart surgery supplied the thymus tissue. Sequencing was performed with immunoSEQ multiplex PCR; in TCRdb, only in-frame clones are kept and a portion is missing. The sample contains 100,000 to 150,000 clones, about 94% of which appear only once. This chain joins TRBV5-8 and TRBJ1-6, with a tentative D call TRBD1 (5 bases). Sequencing was performed on thymus tissue. This sequence originates from a boy younger than two with a congenital heart defect but otherwise immunologically healthy. The CDR3 region is CASSHRYNSPLHF. CDR3 DNA sequence: TGTGCCAGCAGCCACAGGTATAATTCACCCCTCCACTTT.